The following is a T cell receptor beta chain sequence with its context. Its antigen is unidentified. This sample is part of a study of T cell responses to AZD1222 COVID-19 vaccine. General study points: Clonal diversity was possibly underestimated, and the donors were mostly white British, with more females. CD4 TCRs associated with vaccination spanned spike, dominating at 160-218 and 743-854. Repertoires were collected only later (after the peak T cell response had occurred).

Method: immunoSEQ multiplex PCR; TCRdb's copy keeps in-frame clones and lacks some. The sample consists of 130,000 or so clones, 65% to 90% of them appearing once. The CDR3 spans 13 residues. V was cut by 9 bases and J by 3 bases, with 15 bases left in between. The receptor's source is an adult in good health. The J gene is TRBJ2-7, the V gene TRBV12-3 or TRBV12-4; D is possibly TRBD2 (5 bases). The specimen comprised peripheral blood, sampled on day 0 of AZD1222 vaccination. The CDR3 region has the DNA TGTGCCAGTAGGGCAGCGGAGAACTACGAGCAGTACTTC. Amino acids: CASRAAENYEQYF.